This T cell receptor beta chain is from a study of CD8 T cells in ankylosing spondylitis. Study-level points and caveats: Disease-linked clones displayed a CD8+ phenotype and appeared relatively rarely in peripheral blood. About eight highly homologous variants made up a TCR beta motif that seemed to typify ankylosing spondylitis blood. In ankylosing spondylitis patients, matched synovial fluid reportedly showed significant enrichment of disease-linked clones.

In regard to this clonotype: As yet, its antigen is unknown. A much larger clone differs by one base, so this may be a read error.

The CDR3 consists of 15 residues. Germline assignment: CDR1 SGHRS and CDR2 YFSETQ. Quantitative barcoded 5'-RACE was used to prepare TCR beta libraries. MiXCR, applied by TCRdb to the 5' RACE reads, yields one record per CDR3 protein. The table has 150,000 to 200,000 distinct CDR3 sequences, approximately 12% seen once. This TCR was sampled from a female donor with ankylosing spondylitis or in good health (not recorded which). J is TRBJ1-5 and V is TRBV5-1, with D uncertain. Sequenced material: blood, either unsorted or a sorted T cell fraction (not recorded which). The CDR3 loop is CAGSEGGRNNQPQHF. In DNA form, the CDR3 reads TGCGCCGGCAGCGAGGGAGGACGGAACAATCAGCCCCAGCATTTT.